These 14 T cell receptor beta chains came from one sample sequenced in a study of blood T cell repertoires in COVID-19. Generated by immunoSEQ multiplex PCR, the TCRdb table keeps only in-frame clones and is missing some. The table has more than 45,000 clones, nearly 85% seen once. The sample consisted of peripheral blood. These TCRs come from a man at least 80 years old in a cohort sampled during active COVID-19.

This clone was seen a single time. The chain uses TRBV6-7 and TRBJ2-1; 9 bases match TRBD1. TRBV6-7 is known as an ORF, though its function is uncertain. V was pared by 2 bases and J by 9 bases, with 20 bases of the junction left unmatched. The CDR3 is 19 amino acids. CDR3 sequence (DNA): TGTGCCAGCAGTTACCATAAGCCACGGGACAGGGAACCCCGAGGTGAGCAGTTCTTC. It translates to CASSYHKPRDREPRGEQFF.

This chain connects TRBV20-1 to TRBJ2-5; no definite D call. V shed 4 bases and J shed 5 bases, with 8 bases lying between them. There are 11 residues in the CDR3. Germline V lookup: CDR1 DFQATT, CDR2 SNEGSKA (reference sequence). The CDR3 coding sequence is TGCAGTGCTAAAGAAAGCGAGACCCAGTACTTC. As protein: CSAKESETQYF.

V is TRBV18 and J is TRBJ2-2; D possibly corresponds to TRBD1 (6 bases). The germline V gene has CDR1 KGHSH and CDR2 LQKENI. The CDR3 runs to 16 residues. The germline V and J ends were trimmed by 3 bases and 2 bases, with 13 bases remaining between them. The CDR3 here is CASSPQTQGNTGELFF. CDR3 DNA: TGTGCCAGCTCACCCCAGACACAGGGAAACACCGGGGAGCTGTTTTTT. The full variable domain, in which reference TRBV18 and TRBJ2-2 provide the parts outside the CDR3, is NAGVMQNPRHLVRRRGQEARLRCSPMKGHSHVYWYRQLPEEGLKFMVYLQKENIIDESGMPKERFSAEFPKEGPSILRIQQVVRGDSAAYFCASSPQTQGNTGELFFGEGSRLTVL.

The V gene is TRBV27, the J gene TRBJ2-7; 9 bases are a match to TRBD1. V gave up 7 bases and J gave up 0 bases; unmatched junction bases: 7. Germline loops: CDR1 MNHEY, CDR2 SMNVEV (reference sequence). The CDR3 has 15 residues. CDR3 residues: CASILRTGDSYEQYF. In DNA form, the CDR3 reads TGTGCCAGCATTCTACGGACAGGGGACTCCTACGAGCAGTACTTC.

The gene calls are TRBV2 and TRBJ2-7, with no clear D. The germline V gene encodes CDR1 SNHLY and CDR2 FYNNEI. The CDR3 has 13 residues. With 5 bases removed from V and 0 bases from J, the gap between germline ends came to 8 bases. CDR3 nucleotide sequence: TGTGCCAGCAGTTCCCTGGCCTCCTACGAGCAGTACTTC. Its translation: CASSSLASYEQYF.

V usage is TRBV5-1 and J usage is TRBJ2-1, with 11 bases that match TRBD2. V shed 2 bases and J 3 bases; nucleotides not matched to a gene: 1. CDR3 length equals 15 residues. Germline V gene lookup returns CDR1 SGHRS and CDR2 YFSETQ. CDR3 in amino acids: CASSFGTSGYNEQFF. The CDR3 DNA reads TGCGCCAGCAGCTTCGGGACTAGCGGCTACAATGAGCAGTTCTTC.

The chain couples TRBV30 to TRBJ1-6; 7 bases align to TRBD1. V trimming: 5 bases; J trimming: 10 bases; junction bases outside the gene matches: 11. This CDR3 spans 14 amino acids. Germline CDR1 is GTSNPN and CDR2 is SVGIG (reference sequence). In nucleotides, the CDR3 is TGTGCCTGGGGAAGACAGGGCCAGGAGTCACCCCTCCACTTT. It is translated as CAWGRQGQESPLHF.

This clone appeared once. This chain joins TRBV28 and TRBJ2-1, with a weak D call TRBD2 (6 bases). The CDR3 sequence is 16 residues long. Trimming stripped 6 bases from V and 8 bases from J, with 23 bases between. Germline V gives CDR1 MDHEN, CDR2 SYDVKM. The CDR3 nucleotides read TGTGCCAGCAGCTCCCCCTCTCGGGGGAGGCGTGATGAGCAGTTCTTC. This encodes CASSSPSRGRRDEQFF.

V usage is TRBV10-3 and J usage is TRBJ2-5; the D gene is possibly TRBD2 (5 bases). Germline CDR1 is ENHRY and CDR2 is SYGVKD. The length of the CDR3 is 16 residues. Trimming took 0 bases from V and 0 from J, leaving 11 bases between them. The CDR3 reads CAISESPTNHQETQYF. CDR3 sequence (DNA): TGTGCCATCAGTGAGTCGCCGACTAACCACCAAGAGACCCAGTACTTC.

The chain carries TRBV15 and TRBJ1-5; the D gene is possibly TRBD1 (5 bases). V was cut by 3 bases and J by 3 bases, with 12 bases left in between. Germline V gene data show CDR1 as LNHNV and CDR2 as YYDKDF (reference sequence). The CDR3 sequence is 15 residues long. DNA for the CDR3: TGTGCCACCAGCAGTCAAAGGGGCCCCAATCAGCCCCAGCATTTT. It translates to CATSSQRGPNQPQHF.

The chain carries TRBV19 and TRBJ1-5; no reliable D call. The germline CDR1 and CDR2 sequences are LNHDA and SQIVND (reference sequence). The CDR3 loop spans 17 amino acids. Trimming left V 4 bases short and J 2 bases short, with 18 bases between. The CDR3 is CASSTKERRWGNQPQHF. The CDR3 DNA reads as TGTGCCAGTAGTACCAAGGAACGCAGGTGGGGCAATCAGCCCCAGCATTTT.

The chain employs TRBV5-1 and TRBJ2-3; 10 bases are a match to TRBD2. The CDR3 covers 15 residues. Germline CDR1 reads SGHRS; CDR2 reads YFSETQ. Germline trimming cut 4 bases from V and 4 bases from J; bases unmatched to any gene: 6. As DNA, the CDR3 is TGCGCCAGCAGCCTCCCGCTAGCGGGAGCAGATACGCAGTATTTT. Protein product: CASSLPLAGADTQYF.

A few counts support this clone. The V and J genes are TRBV6-5 and TRBJ2-7; a possible D gene is TRBD2 (6 bases). This CDR3 has 13 residues. Trimming took 10 bases from V and 2 from J, leaving 15 bases between them. CDR1 is MNHEY and CDR2 is SVGAGI in the germline V gene. The DNA for the CDR3 is TGTGCCACTGGCGGGACGGAAGCCTACGAGCAGTACTTC. It specifies CATGGTEAYEQYF.

The CDR3 region is CASSLDRGYSPLHF. The CDR3 DNA reads TGTGCCAGCAGCTTAGACAGGGGTTATTCACCCCTCCACTTT. The chain links TRBV13 to TRBJ1-6, with 7 bases that match TRBD1. This CDR3 spans 14 amino acids. The V segment lost 1 base and the J segment 8 bases; nucleotides outside the gene matches: 2. Germline V lookup: CDR1 PRHDT, CDR2 FYEKMQ (reference sequence). Supplemented by reference TRBV13 and TRBJ1-6, the full variable domain reads AAGVIQSPRHLIKEKRETATLKCYPIPRHDTVYWYQQGPGQDPQFLISFYEKMQSDKGSIPDRFSAQQFSDYHSELNMSSLELGDSALYFCASSLDRGYSPLHFGNGTRLTVT.